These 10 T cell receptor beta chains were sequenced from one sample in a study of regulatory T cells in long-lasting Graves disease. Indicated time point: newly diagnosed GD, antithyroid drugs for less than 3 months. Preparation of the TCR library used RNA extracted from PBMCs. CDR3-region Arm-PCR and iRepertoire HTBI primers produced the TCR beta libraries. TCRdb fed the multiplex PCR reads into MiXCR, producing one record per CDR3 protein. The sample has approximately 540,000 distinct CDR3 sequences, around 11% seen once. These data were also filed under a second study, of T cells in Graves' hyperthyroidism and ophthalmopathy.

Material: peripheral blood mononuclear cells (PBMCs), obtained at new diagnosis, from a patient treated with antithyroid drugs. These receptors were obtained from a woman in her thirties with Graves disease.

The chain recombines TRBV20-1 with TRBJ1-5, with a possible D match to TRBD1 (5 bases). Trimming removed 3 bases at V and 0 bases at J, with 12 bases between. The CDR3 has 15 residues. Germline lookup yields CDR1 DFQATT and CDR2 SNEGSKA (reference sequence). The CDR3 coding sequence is TGCAGTGCTAGCCGGAGGGACTATAGCAATCAGCCCCAGCATTTT. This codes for CSASRRDYSNQPQHF.

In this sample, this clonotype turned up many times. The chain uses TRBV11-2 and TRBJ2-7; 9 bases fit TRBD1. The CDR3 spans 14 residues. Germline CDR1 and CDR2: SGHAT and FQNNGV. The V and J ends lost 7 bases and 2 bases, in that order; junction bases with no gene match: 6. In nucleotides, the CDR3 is TGTGCCAGCACCGAGACAGGGGGAACCTACGAGCAGTACTTC. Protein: CASTETGGTYEQYF.

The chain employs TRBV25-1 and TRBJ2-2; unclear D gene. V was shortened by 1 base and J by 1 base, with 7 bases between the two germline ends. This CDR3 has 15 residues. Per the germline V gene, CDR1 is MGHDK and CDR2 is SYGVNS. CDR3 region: CASSESDGNTGELFF. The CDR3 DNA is TGTGCCAGCAGTGAATCGGACGGGAACACCGGGGAGCTGTTTTTT.

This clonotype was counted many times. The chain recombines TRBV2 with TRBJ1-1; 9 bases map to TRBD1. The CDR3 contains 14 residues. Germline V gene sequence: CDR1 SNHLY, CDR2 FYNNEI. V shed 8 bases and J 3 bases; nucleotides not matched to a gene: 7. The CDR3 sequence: CASGGQGSDTEAFF. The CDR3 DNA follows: TGTGCCAGCGGGGGACAGGGAAGTGACACTGAAGCTTTCTTT.

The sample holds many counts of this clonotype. The CDR3 DNA is TGTGCCAGCTTGAGGAGAGAGCAAGAGACCCAGTACTTC. Translated: CASLRREQETQYF. The V and J genes are TRBV2 and TRBJ2-5; D gene uncertain. Trimming cost V 8 bases and J 2 bases, with 12 bases left between them. Germline values: CDR1 SNHLY, CDR2 FYNNEI. This CDR3 is built from 13 residues.

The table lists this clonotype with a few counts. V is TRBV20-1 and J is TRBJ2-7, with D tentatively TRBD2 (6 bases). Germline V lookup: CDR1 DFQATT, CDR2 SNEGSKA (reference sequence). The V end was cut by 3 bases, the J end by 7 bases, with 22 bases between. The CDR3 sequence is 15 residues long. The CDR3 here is CSASYGPPSAGEQYF. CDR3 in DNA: TGCAGTGCTAGCTATGGGCCTCCAAGTGCGGGGGAGCAGTACTTC.

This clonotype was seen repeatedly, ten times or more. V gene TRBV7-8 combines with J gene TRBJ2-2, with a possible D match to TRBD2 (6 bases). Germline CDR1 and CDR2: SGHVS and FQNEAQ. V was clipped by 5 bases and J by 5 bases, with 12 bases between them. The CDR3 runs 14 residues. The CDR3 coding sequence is TGTGCCAGCAGCCCCGGGACTGGTACCGGGGAGCTGTTTTTT. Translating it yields CASSPGTGTGELFF.

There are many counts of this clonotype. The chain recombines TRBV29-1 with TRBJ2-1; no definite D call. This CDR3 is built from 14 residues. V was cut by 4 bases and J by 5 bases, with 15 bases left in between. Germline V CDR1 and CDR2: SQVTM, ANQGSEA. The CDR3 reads CSVARGKVNNEQFF. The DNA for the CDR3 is TGCAGCGTTGCCCGTGGGAAGGTAAACAATGAGCAGTTCTTC.

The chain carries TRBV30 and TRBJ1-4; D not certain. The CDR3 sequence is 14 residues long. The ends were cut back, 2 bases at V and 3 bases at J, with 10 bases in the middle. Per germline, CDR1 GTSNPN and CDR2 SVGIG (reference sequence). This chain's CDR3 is CAWSKNLANEKLFF. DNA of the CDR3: TGTGCCTGGAGTAAGAACCTCGCTAATGAAAAACTGTTTTTT.

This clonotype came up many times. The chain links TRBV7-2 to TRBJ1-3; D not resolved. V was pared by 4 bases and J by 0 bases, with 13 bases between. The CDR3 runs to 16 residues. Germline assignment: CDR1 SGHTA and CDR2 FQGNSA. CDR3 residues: CASSSGRGDSGNTIYF. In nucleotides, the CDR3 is TGTGCCAGCAGCTCCGGCCGGGGAGACTCTGGAAACACCATATATTTT.